This T cell receptor beta chain was identified during a study of brain metastases from non-small cell lung cancer. Profiled with immunoSEQ multiplex PCR; TCRdb holds only in-frame clones, not every one. The sample consists of more than 950 clones, about 90% of them appearing once. Germline V gives CDR1 SGHKS, CDR2 YYEKEE (reference sequence). The CDR3 has 16 residues. V shed 3 bases, J shed 1 base, and the junction held 7 bases outside the gene matches. Sequencing was performed on tumor-adjacent normal tissue. The sequence was collected from a donor aged 40 or over with non-small cell lung cancer. This chain joins TRBV5-5 and TRBJ2-7; 10 nucleotides agree with TRBD1. In DNA form, the CDR3 reads TGTGCCAGCAGCTCCATTGACAGGGGGCAGTCCTACGAGCAGTACTTC. Protein: CASSSIDRGQSYEQYF.